This section outlines one T cell receptor beta chain sequence together with its context. Its antigen is unknown. Vbeta (60) and Jbeta (13) primers were used in the PCR. Libraries were prepared by immunoSEQ multiplex PCR; TCRdb keeps only in-frame clonotypes and omits some of them. Here the sample table reports about 130,000 clones. This entry belongs to a study of cytomegalovirus exposure and HLA in healthy donors. The wider study: Among the 350 to 400 donors who were genotyped, about 86% fell in the genetic ancestry cluster that is associated with self-reported Caucasian donors. General observations from the study: The listing of 150 or so TCR beta chains classed them as cytomegalovirus-associated.

The germline V gene has CDR1 MDHEN and CDR2 SYDVKM. The CDR3 loop spans 13 amino acids. Trimming took 7 bases from V and 5 from J, leaving 15 bases between them. The source material was PBMCs. This chain uses TRBV28 with TRBJ2-7; possible D gene TRBD2, 5 bases. This TCR was recovered from a man aged 30 to 39 in good health and CMV-seronegative. Here the CDR3 reads CASTRDNRHEQYF. CDR3 nucleotides: TGTGCCAGCACCCGGGATAATCGGCACGAGCAGTACTTC.